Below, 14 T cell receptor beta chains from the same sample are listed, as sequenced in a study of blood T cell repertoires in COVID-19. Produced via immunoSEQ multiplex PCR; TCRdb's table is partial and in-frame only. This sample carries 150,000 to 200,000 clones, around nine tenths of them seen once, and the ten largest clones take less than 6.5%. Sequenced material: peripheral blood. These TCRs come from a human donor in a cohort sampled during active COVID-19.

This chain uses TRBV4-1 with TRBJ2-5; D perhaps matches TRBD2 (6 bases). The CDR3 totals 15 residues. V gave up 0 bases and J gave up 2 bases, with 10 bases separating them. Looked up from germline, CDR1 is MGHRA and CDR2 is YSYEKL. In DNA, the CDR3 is TGCGCCAGCAGCCAAGATGGGGCGGGACAAGAGACCCAGTACTTC. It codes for CASSQDGAGQETQYF.

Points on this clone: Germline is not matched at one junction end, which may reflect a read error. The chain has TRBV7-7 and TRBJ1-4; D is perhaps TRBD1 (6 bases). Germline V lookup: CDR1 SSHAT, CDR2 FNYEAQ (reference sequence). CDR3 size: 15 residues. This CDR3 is CASSQGRGANEKLFF. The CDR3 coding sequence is TGTGCTAGCAGCCAGGGGAGGGGCGCTAATGAAAAACTGTTTTTT.

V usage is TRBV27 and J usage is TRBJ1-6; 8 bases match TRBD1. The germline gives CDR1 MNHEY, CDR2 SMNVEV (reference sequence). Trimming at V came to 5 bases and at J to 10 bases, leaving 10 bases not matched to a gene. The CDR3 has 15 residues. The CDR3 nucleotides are TGTGCCAGCAGTGACTACGGACAGGGAAGGTCACCCCTCCACTTT. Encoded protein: CASSDYGQGRSPLHF.

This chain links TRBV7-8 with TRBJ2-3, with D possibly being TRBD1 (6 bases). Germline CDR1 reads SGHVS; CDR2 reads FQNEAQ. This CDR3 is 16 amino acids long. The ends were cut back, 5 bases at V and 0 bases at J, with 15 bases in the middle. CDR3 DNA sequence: TGTGCCAGCAGCCTCATACAGGGATCTAGCACAGATACGCAGTATTTT. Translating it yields CASSLIQGSSTDTQYF.

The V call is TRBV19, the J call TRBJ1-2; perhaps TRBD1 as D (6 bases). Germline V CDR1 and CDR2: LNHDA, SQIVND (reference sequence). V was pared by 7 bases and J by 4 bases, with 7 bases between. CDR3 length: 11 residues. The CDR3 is CASIGGYGYTF. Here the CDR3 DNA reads TGTGCCAGTATAGGGGGCTATGGCTACACCTTC. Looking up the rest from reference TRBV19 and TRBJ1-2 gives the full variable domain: DGGITQSPKYLFRKEGQNVTLSCEQNLNHDAMYWYRQDPGQGLRLIYYSQIVNDFQKGDIAEGYSVSREKKESFPLTVTSAQKNPTAFYLCASIGGYGYTFGSGTRLTVV.

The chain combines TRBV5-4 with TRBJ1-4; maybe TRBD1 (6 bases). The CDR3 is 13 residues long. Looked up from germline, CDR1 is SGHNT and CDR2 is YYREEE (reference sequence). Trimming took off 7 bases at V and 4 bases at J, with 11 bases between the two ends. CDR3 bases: TGTGCCAGCCAGGACAGTAATAATGAAAAACTGTTTTTT. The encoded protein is CASQDSNNEKLFF.

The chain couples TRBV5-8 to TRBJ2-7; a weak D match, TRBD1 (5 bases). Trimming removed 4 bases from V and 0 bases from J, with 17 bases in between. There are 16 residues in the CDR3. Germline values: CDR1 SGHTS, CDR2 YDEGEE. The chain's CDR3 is CASSPDSPPHSYEQYF. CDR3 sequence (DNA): TGTGCCAGCAGCCCCGACAGCCCACCTCACTCCTACGAGCAGTACTTC.

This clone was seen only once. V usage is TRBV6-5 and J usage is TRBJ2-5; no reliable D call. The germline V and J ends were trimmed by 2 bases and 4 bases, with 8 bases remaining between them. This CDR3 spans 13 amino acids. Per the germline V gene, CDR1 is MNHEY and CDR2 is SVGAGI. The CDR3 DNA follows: TGTGCCAGCAGTTACCTCCCCGGAGAGACCCAGTACTTC. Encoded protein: CASSYLPGETQYF.

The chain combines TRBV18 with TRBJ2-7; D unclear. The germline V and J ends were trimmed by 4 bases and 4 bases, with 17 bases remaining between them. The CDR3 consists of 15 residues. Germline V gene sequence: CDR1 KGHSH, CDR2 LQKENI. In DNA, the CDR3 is TGTGCCAGCTCACGGGCCTCCGCCGGCCTATACGAGCAGTACTTC. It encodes CASSRASAGLYEQYF.

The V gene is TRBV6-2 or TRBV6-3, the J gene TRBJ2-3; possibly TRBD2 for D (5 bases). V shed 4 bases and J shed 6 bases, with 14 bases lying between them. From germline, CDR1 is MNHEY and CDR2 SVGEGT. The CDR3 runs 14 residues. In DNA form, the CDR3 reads TGTGCCAGCAGTTCCGGGAATATCAGGGATACGCAGTATTTT. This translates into CASSSGNIRDTQYF.

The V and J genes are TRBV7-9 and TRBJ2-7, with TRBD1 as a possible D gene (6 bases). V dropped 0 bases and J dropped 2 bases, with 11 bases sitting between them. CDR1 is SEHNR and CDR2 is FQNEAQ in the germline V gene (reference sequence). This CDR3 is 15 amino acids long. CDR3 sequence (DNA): TGTGCCAGCAGCTTAGCCTCTGGGGGCGCCTACGAGCAGTACTTC. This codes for CASSLASGGAYEQYF.

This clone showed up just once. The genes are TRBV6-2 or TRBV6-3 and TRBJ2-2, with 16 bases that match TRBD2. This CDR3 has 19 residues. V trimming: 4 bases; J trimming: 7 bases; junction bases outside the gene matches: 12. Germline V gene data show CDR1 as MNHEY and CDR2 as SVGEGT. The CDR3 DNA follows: TGTGCCAGCAGTTCAACCTCGGGACTAGCGGGGGGGCCGGTCGGGGAGCTGTTTTTT. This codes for CASSSTSGLAGGPVGELFF.

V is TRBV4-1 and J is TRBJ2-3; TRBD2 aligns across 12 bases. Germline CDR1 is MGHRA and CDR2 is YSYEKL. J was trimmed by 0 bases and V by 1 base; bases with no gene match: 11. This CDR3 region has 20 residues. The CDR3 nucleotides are TGCGCCAGCAGCCAAGCCCGACTAGCGGGGGCCGTTACTAGCACAGATACGCAGTATTTT. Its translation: CASSQARLAGAVTSTDTQYF.

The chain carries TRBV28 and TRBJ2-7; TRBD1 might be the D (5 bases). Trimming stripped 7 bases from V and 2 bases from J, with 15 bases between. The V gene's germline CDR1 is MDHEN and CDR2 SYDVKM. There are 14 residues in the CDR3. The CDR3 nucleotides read TGTGCCAGCACCCTAGGGGTATATCCCTACGAGCAGTACTTC. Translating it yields CASTLGVYPYEQYF.